Listed below are T cell receptor beta chains from one sample, sequenced in a study of blood T cell repertoires in COVID-19. Repertoires were generated with immunoSEQ multiplex PCR, while TCRdb's copy carries only in-frame clones and drops some. The sample shows about 110,000 clones, around 80% of them seen only once. The sample taken for sequencing was peripheral blood. The receptors shown here come from a human donor in a cohort sampled during active or convalescent COVID-19. The CDR3 runs from the conserved cysteine through the conserved F or W. The D gene is left open where the match is weak. The listing skips clone size in some rows; elsewhere it reads once, few, many or a size class.

d_call: .
j_call: TRBJ1-1
clone_size: .
v_call: TRBV27
cdr3_nt: TGTGCCAGCAGTTTCACCCAGGGCTCTGAAGCTTTCTTT
cdr3_aa: CASSFTQGSEAFF

d_call: TRBD2
j_call: TRBJ2-7
clone_size: .
v_call: TRBV11-1
cdr3_nt: TGTGCCAGCAGCTTACAAAGCGGGACCTCCTACGAGCAGTACTTC
cdr3_aa: CASSLQSGTSYEQYF

d_call: .
j_call: TRBJ1-1
clone_size: .
v_call: TRBV9
cdr3_nt: TGTGCCAGCAGCGCCTACCTCCCCGCCACTGAAGCTTTCTTT
cdr3_aa: CASSAYLPATEAFF

d_call: TRBD1
j_call: TRBJ1-2
clone_size: .
v_call: TRBV4-3
cdr3_nt: TGCGCCAGCAGCCAAGCTGGGACAGCGAACTATGGCTACACCTTC
cdr3_aa: CASSQAGTANYGYTF

d_call: TRBD1
j_call: TRBJ2-1
clone_size: .
v_call: TRBV28
cdr3_nt: TGTGCCAGCAGCGTCCCGGGACAGTACAATGAGCAGTTCTTC
cdr3_aa: CASSVPGQYNEQFF

d_call: .
j_call: TRBJ2-7
clone_size: .
v_call: TRBV5-4
cdr3_nt: TGTGCCAGCAGCTCCCCTAGCACCTACGAGCAGTACTTC
cdr3_aa: CASSSPSTYEQYF

d_call: .
j_call: TRBJ2-1
clone_size: .
v_call: TRBV7-2
cdr3_nt: TGTGCCAGCAGCCCCCAGGGGGGTTCCTACAATGAGCAGTTCTTC
cdr3_aa: CASSPQGGSYNEQFF

d_call: TRBD2
j_call: TRBJ2-7
clone_size: .
v_call: TRBV5-1
cdr3_nt: TGCGCCAGCAGCTTGAGCAGGGAGGGGCTCGAGCAGTACTTC
cdr3_aa: CASSLSREGLEQYF

d_call: .
j_call: TRBJ2-3
clone_size: .
v_call: TRBV18
cdr3_nt: TGTGCCAGCTCGCCGAACGGGGTCTCTAGCACAGATACGCAGTATTTT
cdr3_aa: CASSPNGVSSTDTQYF

d_call: TRBD1
j_call: TRBJ1-2
clone_size: .
v_call: TRBV12-5
cdr3_nt: TGTGCTAGTGCCCTAGGGACAGTTTATGGCTACACCTTC
cdr3_aa: CASALGTVYGYTF

d_call: TRBD1
j_call: TRBJ2-7
clone_size: .
v_call: TRBV7-2
cdr3_nt: TGTGCCAGCAGCCAGCGGACAGGGGCCTACGAGCAGTACTTC
cdr3_aa: CASSQRTGAYEQYF

d_call: TRBD1
j_call: TRBJ1-5
clone_size: .
v_call: TRBV7-2
cdr3_nt: TGTGCCAGCAGCGGACAGGGGGTGGGCAATCAGCCCCAGCATTTT
cdr3_aa: CASSGQGVGNQPQHF

d_call: TRBD1
j_call: TRBJ2-7
clone_size: .
v_call: TRBV4-1
cdr3_nt: TGCGCCAGCAGCCAGGCAGGGGGCGCAATAAACGAGCAGTACTTC
cdr3_aa: CASSQAGGAINEQYF

d_call: TRBD1
j_call: TRBJ1-2
clone_size: .
v_call: TRBV5-4
cdr3_nt: TGTGCCAGCAGCCGGGACAGGCTATATGGCTACACCTTC
cdr3_aa: CASSRDRLYGYTF

d_call: TRBD1
j_call: TRBJ2-1
clone_size: .
v_call: TRBV7-7
cdr3_nt: TGTGCTAGCAGCACCGGGACAGGGGGCGAACTGCGTTACAATGAGCAGTTCTTC
cdr3_aa: CASSTGTGGELRYNEQFF

d_call: TRBD2
j_call: TRBJ2-7
clone_size: .
v_call: TRBV30
cdr3_nt: TGTGCCTGGAGTGCCCAGTTGGGCGGGAGCTCCTACGAGCAGTACTTC
cdr3_aa: CAWSAQLGGSSYEQYF

d_call: TRBD1
j_call: TRBJ1-1
clone_size: .
v_call: TRBV19
cdr3_nt: TGTGCCAGTTCACCCAGACAGGGGGCGCGGACTGAAGCTTTCTTT
cdr3_aa: CASSPRQGARTEAFF

d_call: .
j_call: TRBJ2-2
clone_size: .
v_call: TRBV7-9
cdr3_nt: TGTGCCAGCAGCTCTCTGCAGTTGGGGCACACCGGGGAGCTGTTTTTT
cdr3_aa: CASSSLQLGHTGELFF

d_call: .
j_call: TRBJ1-5
clone_size: .
v_call: TRBV13
cdr3_nt: TGTGCCAGCAGCCAGAAGGACAGAAATCAGCCCCAGCATTTT
cdr3_aa: CASSQKDRNQPQHF

d_call: .
j_call: TRBJ1-2
clone_size: .
v_call: TRBV14
cdr3_nt: TGTGCCAGCAGCCAGAAGAGTAACTATGGCTACACCTTC
cdr3_aa: CASSQKSNYGYTF

d_call: .
j_call: TRBJ2-2
clone_size: .
v_call: TRBV7-2
cdr3_nt: TGTGCCAGCAGCTTAGCGCTCGGAGTCTCCGGGGAGCTGTTTTTT
cdr3_aa: CASSLALGVSGELFF

d_call: .
j_call: TRBJ2-3
clone_size: few
v_call: TRBV6-5
cdr3_nt: TGTGCCAGCAGCAACCGCATAGGGACTTCGCAGTATTTT
cdr3_aa: CASSNRIGTSQYF